This section outlines one TCR beta chain sequence together with its context. The data were taken from a study of blood T cell repertoires in COVID-19. The assay was immunoSEQ multiplex PCR, and TCRdb's table has in-frame clones only and misses some. The sample lists 15,000 to 20,000 clones; approximately 88% were seen once. J lost 2 bases, V lost 2 bases, and 3 bases had no gene match. The CDR3 is 14 amino acids. Germline CDR1 reads MNHEY; CDR2 reads SVGEGT. The TCR comes from a human donor in a cohort sampled during active COVID-19. The sequenced sample was peripheral blood. The V call is TRBV6-2 or TRBV6-3, the J call TRBJ2-7; 7 positions agree with TRBD2. CDR3 sequence reads: CASSYGAGAYEQYF. The CDR3 region has the DNA TGTGCCAGCAGTTACGGGGCGGGGGCCTACGAGCAGTACTTC.